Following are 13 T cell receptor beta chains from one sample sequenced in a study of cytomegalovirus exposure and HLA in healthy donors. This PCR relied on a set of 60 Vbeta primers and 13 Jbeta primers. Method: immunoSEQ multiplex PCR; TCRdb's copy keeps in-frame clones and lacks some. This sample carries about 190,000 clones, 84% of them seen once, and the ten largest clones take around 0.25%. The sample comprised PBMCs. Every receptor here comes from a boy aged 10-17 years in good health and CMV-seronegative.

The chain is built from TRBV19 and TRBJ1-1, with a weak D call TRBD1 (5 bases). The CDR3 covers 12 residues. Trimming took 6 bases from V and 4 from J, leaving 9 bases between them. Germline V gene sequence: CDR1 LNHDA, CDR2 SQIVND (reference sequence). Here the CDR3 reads CASSNTGTEAFF. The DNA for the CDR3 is TGTGCCAGTAGCAACACAGGCACTGAAGCTTTCTTT.

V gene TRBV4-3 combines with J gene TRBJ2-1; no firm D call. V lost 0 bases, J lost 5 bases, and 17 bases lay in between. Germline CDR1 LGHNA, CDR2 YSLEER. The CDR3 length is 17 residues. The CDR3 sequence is CASSQEAGLPPHNEQFF. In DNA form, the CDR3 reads TGCGCCAGCAGCCAAGAAGCTGGTTTGCCCCCCCACAATGAGCAGTTCTTC.

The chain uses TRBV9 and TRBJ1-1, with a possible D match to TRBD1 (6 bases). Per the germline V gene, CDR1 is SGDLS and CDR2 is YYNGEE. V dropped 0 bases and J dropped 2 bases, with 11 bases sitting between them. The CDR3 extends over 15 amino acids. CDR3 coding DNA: TGTGCCAGCAGCGTAGCCCCTGGGGGCAACACTGAAGCTTTCTTT. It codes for CASSVAPGGNTEAFF.

CDR3: CASSLIGGSNTGELFF. CDR3 bases: TGTGCCAGCAGCTTAATAGGAGGGTCGAACACCGGGGAGCTGTTTTTT. V and J are TRBV7-3 and TRBJ2-2; D perhaps matches TRBD2 (6 bases). The germline V gene has CDR1 SGHTA and CDR2 FQGTGA. The CDR3 runs to 16 residues. The germline V and J ends were trimmed by 1 base and 0 bases, with 9 bases remaining between them. Using reference TRBV7-3 and TRBJ2-2 for the parts outside the CDR3, the full variable domain is GAGVSQTPSNKVTEKGKYVELRCDPISGHTALYWYRQSLGQGPEFLIYFQGTGAADDSGLPNDRFFAVRPEGSVSTLKIQRTERGDSAVYLCASSLIGGSNTGELFFGEGSRLTVL.

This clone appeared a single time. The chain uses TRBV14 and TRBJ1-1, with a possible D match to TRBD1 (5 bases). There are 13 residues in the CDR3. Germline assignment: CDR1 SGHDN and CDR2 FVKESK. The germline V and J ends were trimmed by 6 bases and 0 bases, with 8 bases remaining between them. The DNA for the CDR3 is TGTGCCAGCAGTCCAGGGTTGAACACTGAAGCTTTCTTT. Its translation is CASSPGLNTEAFF.

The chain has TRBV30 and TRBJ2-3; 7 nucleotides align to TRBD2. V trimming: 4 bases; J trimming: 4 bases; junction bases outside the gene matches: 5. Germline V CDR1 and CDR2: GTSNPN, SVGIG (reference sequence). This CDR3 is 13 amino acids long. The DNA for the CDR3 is TGTGCCTGGATAGGGGCGGGGGCAGATACGCAGTATTTT. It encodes CAWIGAGADTQYF.

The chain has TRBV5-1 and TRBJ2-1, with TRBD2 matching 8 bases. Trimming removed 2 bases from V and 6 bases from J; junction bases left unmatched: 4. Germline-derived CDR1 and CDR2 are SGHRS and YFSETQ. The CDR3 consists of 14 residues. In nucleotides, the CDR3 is TGCGCCAGCAGCTTAGACGGGAGGGCCAATGAGCAGTTCTTC. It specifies CASSLDGRANEQFF.

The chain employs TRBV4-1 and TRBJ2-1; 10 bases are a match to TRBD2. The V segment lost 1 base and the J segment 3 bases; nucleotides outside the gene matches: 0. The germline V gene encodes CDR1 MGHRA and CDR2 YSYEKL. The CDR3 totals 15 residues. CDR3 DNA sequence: TGCGCCAGCAGCCAAGTAGCGGGGGGCTACAATGAGCAGTTCTTC. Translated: CASSQVAGGYNEQFF.

CDR3 residues: CASSPGGNTEAFF. DNA for the CDR3: TGTGCCAGCAGCCCCGGAGGGAACACTGAAGCTTTCTTT. The chain has TRBV2 and TRBJ1-1; no definite D call. The CDR3 extends over 13 amino acids. Trimming left V 6 bases short and J 1 base short, with 9 bases between. Germline CDR1 is SNHLY and CDR2 is FYNNEI.

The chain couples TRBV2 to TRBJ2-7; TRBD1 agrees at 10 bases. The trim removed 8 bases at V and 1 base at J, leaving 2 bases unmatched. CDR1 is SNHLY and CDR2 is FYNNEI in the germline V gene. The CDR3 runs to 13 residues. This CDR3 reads CASSDRGSYEQYF. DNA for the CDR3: TGTGCCAGCTCGGACAGGGGGTCCTACGAGCAGTACTTC.

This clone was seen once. CDR3 DNA sequence: TGCGCCAGCAGCTTGGTGCAGGGGACCGTTAACACTGAAGCTTTCTTT. The encoded protein is CASSLVQGTVNTEAFF. The V call is TRBV5-1, the J call TRBJ1-1; TRBD1 might be the D (6 bases). V was cut by 0 bases and J by 2 bases, with 14 bases left in between. The germline CDR1 and CDR2 sequences are SGHRS and YFSETQ. This CDR3 contains 16 residues.

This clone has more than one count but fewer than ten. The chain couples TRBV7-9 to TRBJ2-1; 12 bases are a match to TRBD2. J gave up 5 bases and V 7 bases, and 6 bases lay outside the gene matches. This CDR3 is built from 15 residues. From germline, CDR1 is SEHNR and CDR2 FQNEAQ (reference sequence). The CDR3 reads CASTRLAGANNEQFF. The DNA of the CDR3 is TGTGCCAGCACCCGACTAGCGGGAGCCAACAATGAGCAGTTCTTC.

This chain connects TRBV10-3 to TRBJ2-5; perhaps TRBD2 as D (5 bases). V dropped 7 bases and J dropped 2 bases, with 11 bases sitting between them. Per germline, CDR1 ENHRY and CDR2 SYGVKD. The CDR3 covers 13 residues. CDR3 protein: CAIKAGLQETQYF. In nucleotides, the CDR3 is TGTGCCATCAAGGCGGGCTTGCAAGAGACCCAGTACTTC.